This TCR beta chain was documented in a study of blood T cell repertoires in COVID-19. The sample holds one count of this clone. Here immunoSEQ multiplex PCR was the method, and the copy in TCRdb shows in-frame clones only, minus some. Of 250,000 to 300,000 clones in the sample, 80% to 90% were seen once. Participants were aged about 18 to 100 years from approximately 25 US areas. This TCR derives from a woman between 50 and 59 years old who had recovered from COVID-19. The sample taken for sequencing was PBMCs or T cells enriched from blood (not recorded which).

This CDR3 reads CATSDLSGRGYNEQFF. The CDR3 DNA reads as TGTGCCACCAGTGATTTGAGCGGGAGGGGGTACAATGAGCAGTTCTTC. The chain employs TRBV24-1 and TRBJ2-1, with 10 positions matching TRBD2. This CDR3 is 16 amino acids long. CDR1 and CDR2 from the germline V gene are KGHDR and SFDVKD. With V trimmed by 0 bases and J by 4 bases, 2 bases remained unmatched.